The 4 T cell receptor beta chains given below trace back to one sample, sequenced in a study of yellow fever vaccine responses in identical twins. MiXCR, applied by TCRdb to the RT-PCR reads, yields one record per CDR3 protein. The data show around 1,200 distinct CDR3 sequences, with 80% to 85% seen just once and approximately 28% held by the top ten. Here the sequenced sample was T cells from blood (PBMCs), unsorted or a sorted subset (not recorded which), taken before or after yellow fever vaccination (not recorded which). The receptor source for this set is a female donor who received the yellow fever vaccine.

This chain connects TRBV4-1 to TRBJ2-7, with D possibly TRBD2 on 5 matching bases. This CDR3 region has 14 residues. Deletions cut 5 bases from V and 1 base from J, with 12 bases between. CDR1 and CDR2 (germline): MGHRA, YSYEKL. DNA of the CDR3: TGCGCCAGCAGCGACCGAAGCGGTTCCTACGAGCAGTACTTC. Residues: CASSDRSGSYEQYF.

There are a few counts of this clonotype. The V gene is TRBV4-1, the J gene TRBJ1-2, with D tentatively TRBD1 (6 bases). The CDR3 spans 15 residues. V lost 0 bases and J 3 bases, leaving 11 bases between the germline ends. Per germline, CDR1 MGHRA and CDR2 YSYEKL. CDR3 DNA sequence: TGCGCCAGCAGCCAAGAACAGGGCCCCTACTATGGCTACACCTTC. This encodes CASSQEQGPYYGYTF.

This clonotype was observed once. The chain combines TRBV27 with TRBJ1-1, with 9 bases aligning to TRBD1. The CDR3 extends over 16 amino acids. J lost 3 bases, V lost 5 bases, and 10 bases had no gene match. The germline V gene has CDR1 MNHEY and CDR2 SMNVEV (reference sequence). The CDR3 DNA sequence: TGTGCCAGCAGTATCAGAACAGGGGGCCCGGACACTGAAGCTTTCTTT. Translation gives CASSIRTGGPDTEAFF.

This chain connects TRBV30 to TRBJ1-2; D remains unclear. The length of the CDR3 is 11 residues. With 5 bases removed from V and 8 bases from J, the gap between germline ends came to 12 bases. Germline assignment: CDR1 GTSNPN and CDR2 SVGIG (reference sequence). The CDR3, as DNA: TGTGCCTGGTCCCGCTCGAGGGGCTACACCTTC. Protein sequence: CAWSRSRGYTF.